The 2 T cell receptor beta chains below come from one sample, sequenced in a study of T cell responses to AZD1222 COVID-19 vaccine. Clones were sequenced by immunoSEQ multiplex PCR, and TCRdb holds only the in-frame ones, with some missing. The sample has 95,000 to 100,000 clones, over 75% seen once. Material: peripheral blood, obtained on day 0 of AZD1222 vaccination. These receptors were taken from an adult in good health.

The chain employs TRBV30 and TRBJ1-4, with D uncertain. Germline V lookup: CDR1 GTSNPN, CDR2 SVGIG (reference sequence). Deletions cut 6 bases from V and 0 bases from J, with 17 bases between. The CDR3 is made up of 16 amino acids. In nucleotides, the CDR3 is TGTGCCTGCCCGACGGTCACTGGGGCAACTAATGAAAAACTGTTTTTT. It yields the protein CACPTVTGATNEKLFF. Drawing the rest from reference TRBV30 and TRBJ1-4, the complete variable domain is SQTIHQWPATLVQPVGSPLSLECTVEGTSNPNLYWYRQAAGRGLQLLFYSVGIGQISSEVPQNLSASRPQDRQFILSSKKLLLSDSGFYLCACPTVTGATNEKLFFGSGTQLSVL.

J is TRBJ1-1 and V is TRBV3-1 (or the pseudogene TRBV3-2); 10 bases are a match to TRBD1. Germline lookup yields CDR1 LGHDT and CDR2 YNNKEL (reference sequence). V was clipped by 3 bases and J by 6 bases; unmatched bases: 1. CDR3 length equals 13 residues. CDR3 bases: TGTGCCAGCAGCCACGGGACAGGGGCTGAAGCTTTCTTT. Its protein is CASSHGTGAEAFF.